This T cell receptor (beta chain) was profiled in a study of blood T cell repertoires in COVID-19. Generated by immunoSEQ multiplex PCR, the TCRdb table keeps only in-frame clones and is missing some. Here the sample spans about 74,000 clones, roughly 81% being singletons. Trimming cost V 6 bases and J 3 bases; bases outside gene matches: 5. The length of the CDR3 is 13 residues. CDR1 MNHEY and CDR2 SVGAGI come from the germline V gene. This clonotype was sampled from a man between 65 and 80 years old with acute or convalescent COVID-19. The chain uses TRBV6-5 and TRBJ2-7; 7 positions agree with TRBD1. The sequencing sample was made of peripheral blood. DNA of the CDR3: TGTGCCAGCAGGCGACGGGACAGCTACGAGCAGTACTTC. It translates to CASRRRDSYEQYF.